This note documents a single TCR beta chain sequence. In the authors' workflow: How many nucleated cells were present was estimated from reference gene primer amplification. Sequenced by immunoSEQ multiplex PCR; TCRdb stores in-frame clones only, minus some. V, J and clone size are taken as reported in that table, and D and trimming were inferred from the DNA itself. The data hold roughly 200,000 clones, with approximately 85% observed a single time. This sample stems from a study of blood T cell repertoires in COVID-19. This CDR3 spans 17 amino acids. Trimming took 2 bases from V and 7 from J, leaving 19 bases between them. In germline, CDR1 is SGDLS, CDR2 YYNGEE.

The rearrangement joins TRBV9 to TRBJ1-6; possible D gene TRBD1, 6 bases. The sample taken for sequencing was PBMCs or T cells enriched from blood (not recorded which). This clonotype was obtained from a man in his forties who had recovered from COVID-19. For the CDR3, the DNA is TGTGCCAGCAGCGTCGATCCACCCGGGACAATGAATTCACCCCTCCACTTT. It translates to CASSVDPPGTMNSPLHF.